The text below deals with one TCR beta chain. Its antigen is still unknown. The sample originates from a study of T cell responses to AZD1222 COVID-19 vaccine. General study results and limits: The study found Spike-specific TCR breadth and depth rose after two AZD1222 doses. At 160-218 and 743-854, vaccine-associated CD4 TCRs were dominant, and they spanned spike. Females outnumbered males among donors, who were mostly white British; clonal diversity was possibly underestimated.

Assay used: immunoSEQ multiplex PCR; TCRdb lists only in-frame clones, some missing. The table lists 100,000 or so clones, roughly 90% of them singletons. The V end was cut by 5 bases, the J end by 4 bases, with 17 bases between. The CDR3 totals 15 residues. Germline V gives CDR1 SGHNT, CDR2 YENEEA. The source is an adult who received the AZD1222 COVID-19 vaccine. The genes are TRBV11-3 and TRBJ1-2; D is unclear. The specimen was peripheral blood, collected 28 days after the second AZD1222 dose. CDR3 coding DNA: TGTGCCAGCAGCCCCCTTCCCATTTCAGGCTATGGCTACACCTTC. The encoded protein is CASSPLPISGYGYTF. The entire variable domain, with the rest obtained from reference TRBV11-3 and TRBJ1-2, is as follows: EAGVVQSPRYKIIEKKQPVAFWCNPISGHNTLYWYLQNLGQGPELLIRYENEEAVDDSQLPKDRFSAERLKGVDSTLKIQPAELGDSAVYLCASSPLPISGYGYTFGSGTRLTVV.